These T cell receptor beta chains were read from a single sample in a study of blood T cell repertoires in COVID-19. Libraries were prepared by immunoSEQ multiplex PCR; TCRdb keeps only in-frame clonotypes and omits some of them. The data show approximately 240,000 clones, with approximately 79% seen just once and 3% to 4% held by the top ten. Specimen: peripheral blood. All receptors come from a woman in her 40s with active or convalescent COVID-19. The conserved cysteine and the conserved F or W are not part of the CDR3 here. A D gene is named only where the DNA matches it firmly.

length: 12
V: TRBV5-4
D: NA
J: TRBJ2-1
CDR3: ASSPLTSTNEQF

length: 11
V: TRBV3-1/TRBV3-2
D: NA
J: TRBJ1-1
CDR3: ASSTSPGTEAF

length: 11
V: TRBV10-3
D: TRBD1
J: TRBJ1-1
CDR3: AIRERQGTEAF

length: 14
V: TRBV18
D: NA
J: TRBJ1-1
CDR3: ASSLAPFAGNTEAF

length: 13
V: TRBV18
D: NA
J: TRBJ1-1
CDR3: ASSQEAGSNTEAF

length: 12
V: TRBV7-3
D: NA
J: TRBJ2-1
CDR3: ASSSYRDLNEQF

length: 15
V: TRBV19
D: TRBD1
J: TRBJ1-5
CDR3: ASRTGQGKSSNQPQH

length: 13
V: TRBV6-1
D: NA
J: TRBJ1-1
CDR3: ASSERGIRNTEAF

length: 16
V: TRBV12-5
D: TRBD1
J: TRBJ2-6
CDR3: ASGFLRRGGDGANVLT

length: 11
V: TRBV6-1
D: NA
J: TRBJ1-1
CDR3: ASSESQGGEAF

length: 14
V: TRBV28
D: TRBD1
J: TRBJ1-2
CDR3: ASSSPQGTFNYGYT

length: 12
V: TRBV7-9
D: NA
J: TRBJ1-1
CDR3: ASSLDGGAGSAF

length: 14
V: TRBV4-1
D: TRBD2
J: TRBJ2-7
CDR3: ASSHRTSGGSYEQY

length: 14
V: TRBV7-9
D: TRBD2
J: TRBJ2-1
CDR3: ASSFGLAGGLTEQF

length: 10
V: TRBV27
D: NA
J: TRBJ1-1
CDR3: ASSPQAGKAF

length: 12
V: TRBV1
D: NA
J: TRBJ1-2
CDR3: TSSQGQGNYGYT

length: 11
V: TRBV10-3
D: NA
J: TRBJ1-1
CDR3: AAQDQGLGEAF

length: 11
V: TRBV12-3/TRBV12-4
D: NA
J: TRBJ1-2
CDR3: ASNRHSNYGYT

length: 15
V: TRBV4-2
D: TRBD1
J: TRBJ1-2
CDR3: ASSLHPTTGYRLFYT

length: 11
V: TRBV7-6
D: TRBD2
J: TRBJ2-7
CDR3: ASQAGTSYEQY

length: 13
V: TRBV4-2
D: NA
J: TRBJ1-3
CDR3: ASSLGAGDGNTIY

length: 11
V: TRBV19
D: NA
J: TRBJ1-2
CDR3: ATGQFFNYGYT

length: 12
V: TRBV4-1
D: NA
J: TRBJ2-5
CDR3: ASSQVLSQETQY

length: 13
V: TRBV18
D: NA
J: TRBJ2-6
CDR3: ASSPTGSGANVLT

length: 14
V: TRBV11-2
D: TRBD2
J: TRBJ2-3
CDR3: ASSFSGGVSTDTQY

length: 11
V: TRBV21-1
D: NA
J: TRBJ1-2
CDR3: ASADTPNYGYT

length: 11
V: TRBV19
D: TRBD1
J: TRBJ1-2
CDR3: ASTRQGYYGYT

length: 10
V: TRBV6-5
D: NA
J: TRBJ1-5
CDR3: ASNGQNQPQH

length: 12
V: TRBV7-9
D: TRBD1
J: TRBJ2-1
CDR3: ASSLGGQGVEQF

length: 13
V: TRBV9
D: TRBD1
J: TRBJ1-4
CDR3: ASSHKDRVEEKLF

length: 12
V: TRBV14
D: TRBD1
J: TRBJ1-4
CDR3: ASSNRGTNEKLF